Each of the 29 T cell receptor beta chains below was sequenced from the same sample in a study of OX40 agonist ivuxolimab in advanced cancers. The table came from immunoSEQ multiplex PCR; TCRdb's copy has only in-frame clones and leaves some out. The table records 72,000 or so clones, over 70% of them present only once. Sequencing used CD4+ or CD8+ T cells sorted from blood, obtained in a trial of the OX40 agonist ivuxolimab. These receptor sequences come from an adult with an advanced solid tumor such as melanoma, head and neck, liver or kidney cancer.

The chain couples TRBV7-2 to TRBJ2-3; TRBD2 agrees at 13 bases. This CDR3 region has 15 residues. The V gene's germline CDR1 is SGHTA and CDR2 FQGNSA. With 2 bases clipped from V and 6 bases from J, the junction kept 2 bases outside the gene matches. DNA for the CDR3: TGTGCCAGCAGCTTAACTAGCGGGGGGGCCGATACGCAGTATTTT. Encoded protein: CASSLTSGGADTQYF.

V usage is TRBV19 and J usage is TRBJ1-5, with 9 bases lining up with TRBD1. The CDR3 consists of 16 residues. Germline CDR1 reads LNHDA; CDR2 reads SQIVND (reference sequence). Losses at the gene ends were 6 bases for V and 6 bases for J; bases not matched to a gene: 12. The CDR3 bases are TGTGCCAGTAGCCCGACAGGGGGGATGATTATTCAGCCCCAGCATTTT. Its translation is CASSPTGGMIIQPQHF.

The J gene is TRBJ1-1, the V gene TRBV5-8; possible D gene TRBD1, 6 bases. This CDR3 region has 13 residues. V was shortened by 0 bases and J by 6 bases, with 9 bases between the two germline ends. The germline CDR1 and CDR2 sequences are SGHTS and YDEGEE. The CDR3 protein is CASSLVRGAEAFF. CDR3 coding DNA: TGTGCCAGCAGCTTGGTAAGGGGGGCTGAAGCTTTCTTT.

The chain couples TRBV29-1 to TRBJ1-5, with a possible D match to TRBD1 (6 bases). The V gene's germline CDR1 is SQVTM and CDR2 ANQGSEA. The CDR3 spans 13 residues. Trimming pared 7 bases from V and 4 bases from J, leaving 14 bases between. The CDR3 spells CSAGENKNQPQHF. CDR3 DNA sequence: TGCAGCGCAGGGGAGAATAAAAATCAGCCCCAGCATTTT.

The V call is TRBV5-1, the J call TRBJ1-1; no reliable D call. The germline V and J ends were trimmed by 2 bases and 6 bases, with 14 bases remaining between them. Germline CDR1 reads SGHRS; CDR2 reads YFSETQ. The CDR3 is 14 residues long. The CDR3 sequence: CASSFTGSSSEAFF. The CDR3 region has the DNA TGCGCCAGCAGCTTCACGGGTAGCAGCTCTGAAGCTTTCTTT.

The rearrangement joins TRBV28 to TRBJ2-7; D is uncertain. The CDR3 has 12 residues. V lost 4 bases to trimming and J lost 6 bases, with 10 bases between them. Germline assignment: CDR1 MDHEN and CDR2 SYDVKM. CDR3 in DNA: TGTGCCAGCAGTTGGACCAGAGGCGAGCAGTACTTC. It codes for CASSWTRGEQYF.

The V gene is TRBV10-3, the J gene TRBJ2-3, with D unclear. The CDR3 sequence is 14 residues long. Trimming stripped 3 bases from V and 0 bases from J, with 7 bases between. Germline assignment: CDR1 ENHRY and CDR2 SYGVKD. The CDR3 sequence: CAISDGSSTDTQYF. CDR3 nucleotides: TGTGCCATCAGTGATGGATCTAGCACAGATACGCAGTATTTT.

In its sample, this clone was seen a few times. This rearrangement joins TRBV7-9 to TRBJ1-6; perhaps TRBD1 as D (5 bases). The CDR3 spans 13 residues. The germline V gene has CDR1 SEHNR and CDR2 FQNEAQ (reference sequence). The germline V and J ends were trimmed by 5 bases and 9 bases, with 11 bases remaining between them. The CDR3 loop reads CASSPLGGSPLHF. In DNA form, the CDR3 reads TGTGCCAGCAGCCCTTTGGGGGGTTCACCCCTCCACTTT.

CDR3 DNA: TGTGCCAGCAGCTCAACCTACGAGCAGTACTTC. This encodes CASSSTYEQYF. The rearrangement joins TRBV21-1 to TRBJ2-7; the table assigns TRBD1, which was not confirmed against the DNA. TRBV21-1 is shown as a pseudogene. This CDR3 has 11 amino acids.

The chain couples TRBV7-2 to TRBJ2-5, with unresolved D. The V gene's germline CDR1 is SGHTA and CDR2 FQGNSA. The CDR3 runs to 13 residues. V dropped 7 bases and J dropped 5 bases, with 14 bases sitting between them. DNA for the CDR3: TGTGCCAGCACCCCCTTTGCTGGGGAGACCCAGTACTTC. Its protein product is CASTPFAGETQYF.

The J gene is TRBJ1-2, the V gene TRBV7-2; tentative D call: TRBD1 (5 bases). The germline V gene encodes CDR1 SGHTA and CDR2 FQGNSA. CDR3 length equals 14 residues. Trimming shortened V by 5 bases and J by 5 bases, and 15 bases separated the two germline ends. The CDR3 loop is CASSPDRYPYGYTF. The CDR3 nucleotides are TGTGCCAGCAGCCCCGACAGATATCCTTATGGCTACACCTTC.

The V and J genes are TRBV5-1 and TRBJ1-3, with 9 positions matching TRBD1. This CDR3 region has 14 residues. Unmatched junction bases numbered 3, after V lost 4 bases and J lost 4 bases. Germline CDR1 is SGHRS and CDR2 is YFSETQ. This CDR3 reads CASSPTGGGNTIYF. The CDR3 coding sequence is TGCGCCAGCAGCCCGACAGGGGGAGGAAACACCATATATTTT.

The genes are TRBV30 and TRBJ1-1, with 7 bases aligning to TRBD1. The ends lost 3 bases at V and 9 bases at J; junction bases unmatched: 10. The CDR3 has 13 residues. The germline V gene has CDR1 GTSNPN and CDR2 SVGIG (reference sequence). The chain's CDR3 is CAWSPGTENKAFF. CDR3 bases: TGTGCCTGGAGCCCAGGGACAGAAAATAAAGCTTTCTTT.

V is TRBV10-1 and J is TRBJ1-1; no clear D. CDR1 and CDR2 (germline): WNHNN, SYGVQD (reference sequence). This CDR3 is built from 14 residues. Trimming pared 7 bases from V and 7 bases from J, leaving 19 bases between. CDR3 coding DNA: TGCGCCAGCAATAGGAGGGTATGCCCAGGTGAAGCTTTCTTT. Translated: CASNRRVCPGEAFF.

The chain is built from TRBV4-2 and TRBJ2-3; perhaps TRBD2 as D (5 bases). The CDR3 is made up of 16 amino acids. Germline CDR1 reads LGHNA; CDR2 reads YNFKEQ. Between the trimmed V and J ends, which lost 0 bases and 1 base, there was a span of 11 bases. The CDR3, as DNA: TGTGCCAGCAGCCAAGACTGGGCTAGCCGCACAGATACGCAGTATTTT. Translating it yields CASSQDWASRTDTQYF.

This clone has just one count. V gene TRBV29-1 combines with J gene TRBJ1-2; no firm D call. Germline CDR1 SQVTM, CDR2 ANQGSEA. Trimming took 6 bases from V and 7 from J, leaving 18 bases between them. This CDR3 has 13 residues. CDR3 sequence (DNA): TGCAGCGTCACCGAAAGAGGGTCGGGTGGCTACACCTTC. Protein sequence: CSVTERGSGGYTF.

The chain recombines TRBV7-9 with TRBJ2-7; D is possibly TRBD2 (5 bases). Trimming removed 5 bases from V and 5 bases from J, with 10 bases in between. Germline loops: CDR1 SEHNR, CDR2 FQNEAQ (reference sequence). The CDR3 is made up of 12 amino acids. In DNA, the CDR3 is TGTGCCAGCAGCCAGGATAGCGACGAGCAGTACTTC. Protein product: CASSQDSDEQYF.

This clone came up once. The chain uses TRBV5-6 and TRBJ1-4; TRBD1 agrees at 7 bases. CDR3 length: 16 amino acids. CDR1 is SGHDT and CDR2 is YYEEEE in the germline V gene. The J segment lost 5 bases and the V segment lost 2 bases, leaving 9 bases of the junction unmatched. CDR3 in amino acids: CASSFMEGAKNEKLFF. In DNA, the CDR3 is TGTGCCAGCAGCTTTATGGAGGGGGCGAAGAATGAAAAACTGTTTTTT.

This rearrangement joins TRBV4-2 to TRBJ2-5; D is undetermined. The CDR3 extends over 15 amino acids. V lost 1 base, J lost 0 bases, and 9 bases lay in between. Germline V gene data show CDR1 as LGHNA and CDR2 as YNFKEQ. CDR3 nucleotides: TGTGCCAGCAGCCAAGGCGGAATACACCAAGAGACCCAGTACTTC. Amino acids: CASSQGGIHQETQYF.

The gene calls are TRBV6-6 and TRBJ1-3; unclear D gene. Trimming left V 6 bases short and J 4 bases short, with 4 bases between. The CDR3 runs 11 residues. The germline gives CDR1 MNHNY, CDR2 SVGAGI (reference sequence). Written as DNA, the CDR3 is TGTGCCAGCAGCCACGGAAACACCATATATTTT. Amino acids: CASSHGNTIYF.

The chain joins TRBV5-1 to TRBJ2-3; no reliable D call. Germline lookup yields CDR1 SGHRS and CDR2 YFSETQ. V was clipped by 0 bases and J by 2 bases, with 7 bases between them. The CDR3 runs 14 residues. DNA of the CDR3: TGCGCCAGCAGCTTGGACAAACCCACAGATACGCAGTATTTT. Its protein product is CASSLDKPTDTQYF.

V and J are TRBV5-1 and TRBJ1-3, with no clear D. The CDR3 is 15 residues long. V was cut by 0 bases and J by 0 bases, with 7 bases left in between. Germline V gene sequence: CDR1 SGHRS, CDR2 YFSETQ. Here the CDR3 reads CASSLAGISGNTIYF. The DNA for the CDR3 is TGCGCCAGCAGCTTGGCCGGTATCTCTGGAAACACCATATATTTT.

The chain recombines TRBV2 with TRBJ1-1, with D maybe TRBD1 (5 bases). Germline CDR1 and CDR2: SNHLY and FYNNEI. This CDR3 has 15 residues. Trimming shortened V by 7 bases and J by 1 base, and 16 bases separated the two germline ends. CDR3 loop: CASKQTRGGNTEAFF. The CDR3 bases are TGTGCCAGCAAACAGACACGCGGGGGGAACACTGAAGCTTTCTTT.

V is TRBV11-2 and J is TRBJ1-1; 9 bases are shared with TRBD1. V shed 1 base, J shed 1 base, and the junction held 1 base outside the gene matches. The CDR3 covers 15 residues. Per the germline V gene, CDR1 is SGHAT and CDR2 is FQNNGV. CDR3 loop: CASSLGQGGNTEAFF. CDR3 DNA sequence: TGTGCCAGCAGCTTAGGACAGGGGGGGAACACTGAAGCTTTCTTT.

The J gene is TRBJ2-7, the V gene TRBV6-6; 9 bases line up with TRBD1. In germline, CDR1 is MNHNY, CDR2 SVGAGI (reference sequence). CDR3 size: 13 residues. V trimming: 6 bases; J trimming: 3 bases; junction bases outside the gene matches: 3. This CDR3 reads CASRRQGVYEQYF. CDR3 coding DNA: TGTGCCAGCAGACGACAGGGGGTCTACGAGCAGTACTTC.

V and J are TRBV7-9 and TRBJ1-2; D is ambiguous. Germline CDR1 is SEHNR and CDR2 is FQNEAQ (reference sequence). Trimming took 3 bases from V and 8 from J, leaving 10 bases between them. The CDR3 has 12 amino acids. CDR3 protein: CASSFGGRGYTF. The CDR3 DNA reads TGTGCCAGCAGCTTCGGAGGGCGCGGCTACACCTTC.

In this sample, this clone turned up a few times. V and J are TRBV14 and TRBJ1-6; possibly TRBD1 for D (5 bases). With 4 bases removed from V and 9 bases from J, the gap between germline ends came to 13 bases. The CDR3 is 14 residues long. The germline V gene encodes CDR1 SGHDN and CDR2 FVKESK. CDR3 loop: CASSPRGFGSPLHF. CDR3 bases: TGTGCCAGCAGCCCCCGGGGGTTCGGTTCACCCCTCCACTTT.

The genes are TRBV7-2 and TRBJ2-7; TRBD2 matches 12 bases. V shed 6 bases and J 6 bases; nucleotides not matched to a gene: 6. The CDR3 is 14 amino acids. Per germline, CDR1 SGHTA and CDR2 FQGNSA. The CDR3 region has the DNA TGTGCCAGCAGTGCTGGACTAGCGGGGCCCGAGCAGTACTTC. It translates to CASSAGLAGPEQYF.

The genes are TRBV7-3 and TRBJ1-6; the match to TRBD1 covers 7 bases. V was pared by 5 bases and J by 5 bases, with 12 bases of the junction left unmatched. This CDR3 has 17 residues. Germline CDR1 is SGHTA and CDR2 is FQGTGA. The CDR3 nucleotides are TGTGCCAGCAGCCAAAGCAGGGGGTTAGGGCATAATTCACCCCTCCACTTT. This encodes CASSQSRGLGHNSPLHF.